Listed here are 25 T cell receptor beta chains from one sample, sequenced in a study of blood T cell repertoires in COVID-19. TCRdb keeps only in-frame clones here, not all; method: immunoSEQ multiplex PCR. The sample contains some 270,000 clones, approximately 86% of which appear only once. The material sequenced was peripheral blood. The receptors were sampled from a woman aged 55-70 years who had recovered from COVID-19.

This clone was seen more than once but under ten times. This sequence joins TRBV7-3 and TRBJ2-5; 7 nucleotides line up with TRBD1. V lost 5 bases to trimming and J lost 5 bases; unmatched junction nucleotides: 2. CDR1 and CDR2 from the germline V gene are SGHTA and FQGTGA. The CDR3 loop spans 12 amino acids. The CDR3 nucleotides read TGTGCCAGCAGCGAGGGGGCCGAGACCCAGTACTTC. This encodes CASSEGAETQYF. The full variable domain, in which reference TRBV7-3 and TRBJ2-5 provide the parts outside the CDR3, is GAGVSQTPSNKVTEKGKYVELRCDPISGHTALYWYRQSLGQGPEFLIYFQGTGAADDSGLPNDRFFAVRPEGSVSTLKIQRTERGDSAVYLCASSEGAETQYFGPGTRLLVL.

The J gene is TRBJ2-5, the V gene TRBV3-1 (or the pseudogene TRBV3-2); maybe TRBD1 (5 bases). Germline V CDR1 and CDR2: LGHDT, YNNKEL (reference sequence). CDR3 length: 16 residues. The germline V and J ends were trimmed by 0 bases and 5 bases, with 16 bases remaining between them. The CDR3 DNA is TGTGCCAGCAGCCAAGAACTGGCAGGGTCTGGGGAGACCCAGTACTTC. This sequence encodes CASSQELAGSGETQYF.

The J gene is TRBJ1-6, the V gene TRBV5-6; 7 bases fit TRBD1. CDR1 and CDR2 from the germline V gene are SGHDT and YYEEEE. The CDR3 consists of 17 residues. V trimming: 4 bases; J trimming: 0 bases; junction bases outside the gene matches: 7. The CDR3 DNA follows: TGTGCCAGCAGCAGGGCCGGGACAGCCTCCTATAATTCACCCCTCCACTTT. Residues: CASSRAGTASYNSPLHF. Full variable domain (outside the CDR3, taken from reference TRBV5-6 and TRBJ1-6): DAGVTQSPTHLIKTRGQQVTLRCSPKSGHDTVSWYQQALGQGPQFIFQYYEEEERQRGNFPDRFSGHQFPNYSSELNVNALLLGDSALYLCASSRAGTASYNSPLHFGNGTRLTVT.

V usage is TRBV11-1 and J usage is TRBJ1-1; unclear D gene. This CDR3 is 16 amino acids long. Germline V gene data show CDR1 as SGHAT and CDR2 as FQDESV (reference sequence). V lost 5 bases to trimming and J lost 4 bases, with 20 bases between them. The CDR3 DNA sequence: TGTGCCAGCAGCCTAAAACCCGGGTCTATAGTCACTGAAGCTTTCTTT. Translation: CASSLKPGSIVTEAFF. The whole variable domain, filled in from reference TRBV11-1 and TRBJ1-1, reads EAEVAQSPRYKITEKSQAVAFWCDPISGHATLYWYRQILGQGPELLVQFQDESVVDDSQLPKDRFSAERLKGVDSTLKIQPAELGDSAMYLCASSLKPGSIVTEAFFGQGTRLTVV.

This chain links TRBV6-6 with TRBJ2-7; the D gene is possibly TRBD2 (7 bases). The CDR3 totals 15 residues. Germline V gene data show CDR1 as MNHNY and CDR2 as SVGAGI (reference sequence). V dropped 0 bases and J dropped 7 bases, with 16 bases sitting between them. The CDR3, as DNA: TGTGCCAGCAGTTACTCGACCGCGGGGGCGGCGGAGCAGTACTTC. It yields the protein CASSYSTAGAAEQYF.

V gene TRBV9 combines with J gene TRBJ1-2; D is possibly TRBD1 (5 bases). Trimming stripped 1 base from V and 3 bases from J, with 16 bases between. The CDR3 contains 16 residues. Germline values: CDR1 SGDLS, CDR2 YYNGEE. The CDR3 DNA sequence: TGTGCCAGCAGCGTAAACCCGGGACTATTGGACTATGGCTACACCTTC. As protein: CASSVNPGLLDYGYTF.

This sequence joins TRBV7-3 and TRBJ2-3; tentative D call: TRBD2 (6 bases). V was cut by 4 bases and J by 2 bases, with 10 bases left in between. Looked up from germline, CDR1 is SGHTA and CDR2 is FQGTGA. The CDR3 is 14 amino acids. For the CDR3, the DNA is TGTGCCAGCAGCTCGGGACTCGACACAGATACGCAGTATTTT. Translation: CASSSGLDTDTQYF.

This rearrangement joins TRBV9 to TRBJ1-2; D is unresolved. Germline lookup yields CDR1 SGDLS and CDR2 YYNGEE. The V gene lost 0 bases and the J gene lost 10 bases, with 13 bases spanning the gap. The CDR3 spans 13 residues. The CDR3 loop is CASSVVTASDYTF. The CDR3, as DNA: TGTGCCAGCAGCGTAGTCACTGCTAGCGACTACACCTTC.

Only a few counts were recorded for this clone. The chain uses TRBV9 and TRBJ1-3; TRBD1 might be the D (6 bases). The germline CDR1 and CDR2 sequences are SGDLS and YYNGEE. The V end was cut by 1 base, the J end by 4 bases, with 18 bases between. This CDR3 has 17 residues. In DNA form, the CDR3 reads TGTGCCAGCAGCGTAAGGGGCGGCCAAACAGGGGGAAACACCATATATTTT. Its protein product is CASSVRGGQTGGNTIYF.

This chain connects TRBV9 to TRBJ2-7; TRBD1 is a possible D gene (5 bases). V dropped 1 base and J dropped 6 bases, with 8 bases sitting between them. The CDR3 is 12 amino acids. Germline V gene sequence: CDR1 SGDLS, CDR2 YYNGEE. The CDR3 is CASSVWGGEQYF. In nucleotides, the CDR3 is TGTGCCAGCAGCGTATGGGGCGGCGAGCAGTACTTC.

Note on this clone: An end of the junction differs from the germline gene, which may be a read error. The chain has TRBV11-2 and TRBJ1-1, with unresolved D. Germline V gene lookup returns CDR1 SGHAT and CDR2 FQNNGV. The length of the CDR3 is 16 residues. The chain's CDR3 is CASSLDLAGVKTEAFF. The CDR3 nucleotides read TGTGCCAGCAGCTTAGATCTGGCCGGGGTGAAAACTGAAGCTTTCTTT.

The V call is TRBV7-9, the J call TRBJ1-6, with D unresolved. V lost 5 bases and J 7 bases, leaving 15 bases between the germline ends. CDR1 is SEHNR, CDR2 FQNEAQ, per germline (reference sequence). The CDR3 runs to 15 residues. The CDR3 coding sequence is TGTGCCAGCAGCCTTTTAGCGGGAGGCAATTCACCCCTCCACTTT. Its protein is CASSLLAGGNSPLHF.

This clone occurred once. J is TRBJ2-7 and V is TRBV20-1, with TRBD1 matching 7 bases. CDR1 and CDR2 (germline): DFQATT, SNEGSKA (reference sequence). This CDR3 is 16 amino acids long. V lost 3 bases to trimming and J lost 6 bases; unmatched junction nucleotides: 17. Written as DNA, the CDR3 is TGCAGTGCTAGTACTGGATCCGCGACAGGGAAACCCGAGCAGTACTTC. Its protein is CSASTGSATGKPEQYF.

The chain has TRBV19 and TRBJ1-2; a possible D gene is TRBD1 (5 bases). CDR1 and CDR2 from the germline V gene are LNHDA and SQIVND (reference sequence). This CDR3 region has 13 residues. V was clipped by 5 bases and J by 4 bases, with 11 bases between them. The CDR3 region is CASSWTSLYGYTF. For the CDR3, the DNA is TGTGCCAGTAGTTGGACAAGCCTCTATGGCTACACCTTC.

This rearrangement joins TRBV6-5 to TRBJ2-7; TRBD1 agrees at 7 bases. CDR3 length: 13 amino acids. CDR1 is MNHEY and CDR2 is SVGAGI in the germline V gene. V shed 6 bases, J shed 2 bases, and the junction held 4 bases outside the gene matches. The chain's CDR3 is CASRRQGAYEQYF. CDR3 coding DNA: TGTGCCAGCAGACGACAGGGTGCCTACGAGCAGTACTTC.

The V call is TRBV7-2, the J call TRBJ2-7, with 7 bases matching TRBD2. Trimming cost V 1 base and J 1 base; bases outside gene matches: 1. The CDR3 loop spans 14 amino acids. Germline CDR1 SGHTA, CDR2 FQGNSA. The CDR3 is CASSLERGSYEQYF. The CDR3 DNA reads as TGTGCCAGCAGCTTAGAGCGGGGTTCCTACGAGCAGTACTTC.

The CDR3 region is CASSAGTYNYEQYF. CDR3 nucleotides: TGTGCCAGCAGCGCCGGGACTTACAACTACGAGCAGTACTTC. The J gene is TRBJ2-7, the V gene TRBV2, with D possibly TRBD2 on 6 matching bases. Germline V gene sequence: CDR1 SNHLY, CDR2 FYNNEI. Trimming cost V 6 bases and J 3 bases, with 15 bases left between them. The CDR3 length is 14 residues.

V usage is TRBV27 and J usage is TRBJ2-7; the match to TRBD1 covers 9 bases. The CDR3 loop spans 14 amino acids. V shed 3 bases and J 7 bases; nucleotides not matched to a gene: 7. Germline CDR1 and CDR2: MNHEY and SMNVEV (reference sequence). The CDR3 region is CASSFSDRGWEQYF. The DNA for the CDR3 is TGTGCCAGCAGTTTTTCGGACAGGGGCTGGGAGCAGTACTTC.

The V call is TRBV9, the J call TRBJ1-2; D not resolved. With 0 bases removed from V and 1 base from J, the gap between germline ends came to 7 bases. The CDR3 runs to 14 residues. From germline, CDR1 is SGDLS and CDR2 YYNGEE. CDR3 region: CASSVAHSNYGYTF. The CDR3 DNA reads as TGTGCCAGCAGCGTAGCTCACAGTAACTATGGCTACACCTTC.

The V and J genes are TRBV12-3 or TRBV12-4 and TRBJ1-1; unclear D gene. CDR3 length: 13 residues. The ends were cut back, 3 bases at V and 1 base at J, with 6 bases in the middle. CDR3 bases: TGTGCCAGCAGTTTTACGGGGAACACTGAAGCTTTCTTT. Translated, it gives CASSFTGNTEAFF.

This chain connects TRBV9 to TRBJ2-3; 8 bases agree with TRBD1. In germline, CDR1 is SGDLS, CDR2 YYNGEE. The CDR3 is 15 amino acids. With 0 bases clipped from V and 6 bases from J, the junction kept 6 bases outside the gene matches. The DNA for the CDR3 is TGTGCCAGCAGCGTAGAGACAGGGGCCTTGGATACGCAGTATTTT. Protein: CASSVETGALDTQYF. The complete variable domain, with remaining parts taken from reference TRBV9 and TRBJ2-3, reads DSGVTQTPKHLITATGQRVTLRCSPRSGDLSVYWYQQSLDQGLQFLIQYYNGEERAKGNILERFSAQQFPDLHSELNLSSLELGDSALYFCASSVETGALDTQYFGPGTRLTVL.

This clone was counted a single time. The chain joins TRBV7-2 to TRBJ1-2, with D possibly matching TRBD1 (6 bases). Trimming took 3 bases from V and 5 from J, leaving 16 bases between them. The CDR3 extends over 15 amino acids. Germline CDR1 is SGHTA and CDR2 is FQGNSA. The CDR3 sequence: CASSLMGEGVYGYTF. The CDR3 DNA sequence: TGTGCCAGCAGCTTGATGGGGGAGGGGGTATATGGCTACACCTTC.

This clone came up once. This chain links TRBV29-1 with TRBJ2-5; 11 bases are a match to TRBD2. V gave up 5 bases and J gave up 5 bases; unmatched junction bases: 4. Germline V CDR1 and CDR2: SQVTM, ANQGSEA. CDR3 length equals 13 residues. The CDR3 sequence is CSVQTSGVETQYF. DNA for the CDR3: TGCAGCGTTCAGACTAGCGGGGTCGAGACCCAGTACTTC.

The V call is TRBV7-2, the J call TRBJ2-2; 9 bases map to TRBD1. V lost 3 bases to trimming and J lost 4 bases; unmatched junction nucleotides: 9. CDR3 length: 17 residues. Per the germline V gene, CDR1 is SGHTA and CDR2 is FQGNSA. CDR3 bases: TGTGCCAGCAGCTTGCAACCGGGACAGGGTAGCACCGGGGAGCTGTTTTTT. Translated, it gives CASSLQPGQGSTGELFF.

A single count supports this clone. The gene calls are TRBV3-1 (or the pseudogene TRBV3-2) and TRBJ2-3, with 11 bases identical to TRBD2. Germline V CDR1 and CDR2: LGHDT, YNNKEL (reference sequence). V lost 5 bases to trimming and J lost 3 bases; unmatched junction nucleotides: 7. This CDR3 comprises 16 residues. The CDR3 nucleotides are TGTGCCAGCAGCGGGGATAGCGGGGGGGAAACAGATACGCAGTATTTT. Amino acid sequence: CASSGDSGGETDTQYF.